Each of the 15 T cell receptor beta chains below was sequenced from the same sample in a study of cytomegalovirus exposure and HLA in healthy donors. Primers included in the PCR were 60 Vbeta and 13 Jbeta primers. Sequenced by immunoSEQ multiplex PCR; TCRdb stores in-frame clones only, minus some. Found here are about 160,000 clones, around 82% of them singletons; the top ten hold about 1.6%. Input material: PBMCs. The receptors derive from a male donor in good health and CMV-seronegative.

The rearrangement uses TRBV18 and TRBJ1-2; tentatively, D is TRBD1 (5 bases). CDR3 length: 14 amino acids. V lost 0 bases and J 4 bases, leaving 9 bases between the germline ends. The V gene's germline CDR1 is KGHSH and CDR2 LQKENI. The CDR3 sequence: CASSPPAQGYGYTF. CDR3 DNA sequence: TGTGCCAGCTCACCACCGGCCCAGGGCTATGGCTACACCTTC.

The rearrangement links TRBV6-5 to TRBJ2-3; D gene uncertain. V was shortened by 0 bases and J by 5 bases, with 12 bases between the two germline ends. The CDR3 has 15 residues. Germline-derived CDR1 and CDR2 are MNHEY and SVGAGI. CDR3: CASSYSRQDQDTQYF. The CDR3 nucleotides are TGTGCCAGCAGTTACTCGAGACAAGATCAAGATACGCAGTATTTT.

V gene TRBV4-3 combines with J gene TRBJ2-7; D is undetermined. Germline CDR1 and CDR2: LGHNA and YSLEER. The CDR3 consists of 13 residues. V was shortened by 0 bases and J by 6 bases, with 9 bases between the two germline ends. The CDR3 loop reads CASSQDLATEQYF. CDR3 DNA: TGCGCCAGCAGCCAAGACTTAGCTACCGAGCAGTACTTC.

The V and J genes are TRBV7-9 and TRBJ1-1; D is unclear. Trimming removed 6 bases at V and 1 base at J, with 12 bases between. Germline assignment: CDR1 SEHNR and CDR2 FQNEAQ (reference sequence). The CDR3 sequence is 14 residues long. The CDR3 loop is CASRQKGGNTEAFF. The DNA for the CDR3 is TGTGCCAGCAGACAGAAGGGAGGGAACACTGAAGCTTTCTTT.

This clone has only one observation. The gene calls are TRBV2 and TRBJ1-5; 9 nucleotides line up with TRBD1. The CDR3 is 13 amino acids. The germline V gene encodes CDR1 SNHLY and CDR2 FYNNEI. V trimming: 6 bases; J trimming: 6 bases; junction bases outside the gene matches: 3. CDR3: CASRGQGPQPQHF. CDR3 coding DNA: TGTGCCAGCAGAGGACAGGGGCCTCAGCCCCAGCATTTT.

The chain is built from TRBV7-2 and TRBJ2-3, with D possibly matching TRBD2 (5 bases). The CDR3 is made up of 13 amino acids. Germline assignment: CDR1 SGHTA and CDR2 FQGNSA. V lost 5 bases and J lost 2, with 8 bases in between. The CDR3 DNA is TGTGCCAGCAGCCGGGGTAACACAGATACGCAGTATTTT. It encodes CASSRGNTDTQYF. Based on the CDR3 plus reference TRBV7-2 and TRBJ2-3, the full variable domain is GAGVSQSPSNKVTEKGKDVELRCDPISGHTALYWYRQSLGQGLEFLIYFQGNSAPDKSGLPSDRFSAERTGGSVSTLTIQRTQQEDSAVYLCASSRGNTDTQYFGPGTRLTVL.

The chain joins TRBV28 to TRBJ2-2; D may be TRBD2 (5 bases). The CDR3 is made up of 16 amino acids. V lost 5 bases to trimming and J lost 7 bases, with 20 bases between them. Germline V gene data show CDR1 as MDHEN and CDR2 as SYDVKM. DNA of the CDR3: TGTGCCAGCAGTCCCCCCCGGACTCAGGTTAACGGGGAGCTGTTTTTT. Translating gives CASSPPRTQVNGELFF.

As concerns this clone: The germline gene is not matched at one end of the junction; a read error may be the cause. The chain links TRBV7-9 to TRBJ1-2; 8 bases map to TRBD1. Germline lookup yields CDR1 SEHNR and CDR2 FQNEAQ (reference sequence). The CDR3 is 15 amino acids. The CDR3 DNA sequence: TGTTCCAGCAGCTTCCCCGGGACAGGTTCCTATGGCTACACCTTC. Translating it yields CSSSFPGTGSYGYTF.

This clone has a single count. The rearrangement links TRBV2 to TRBJ2-7; 7 bases are shared with TRBD1. The CDR3 totals 16 residues. Germline loops: CDR1 SNHLY, CDR2 FYNNEI. J lost 3 bases, V lost 3 bases, and 11 bases had no gene match. The CDR3 nucleotides are TGTGCCAGCAGTGATCACCTAAGAAGACAGGGCTACGAGCAGTACTTC. It translates to CASSDHLRRQGYEQYF.

The rearrangement uses TRBV6-5 and TRBJ1-1, with D possibly TRBD1 on 6 matching bases. Trimming pared 6 bases from V and 6 bases from J, leaving 14 bases between. The germline V gene has CDR1 MNHEY and CDR2 SVGAGI. The CDR3 covers 13 residues. This CDR3 is CASRVGPGAEAFF. The CDR3 region has the DNA TGTGCCAGCAGAGTGGGTCCAGGGGCTGAAGCTTTCTTT.

The V and J genes are TRBV30 and TRBJ1-6, with 8 bases matching TRBD1. Trimming took 0 bases from V and 10 from J; bases not matched to a gene: 2. This CDR3 is built from 13 residues. Germline-derived CDR1 and CDR2 are GTSNPN and SVGIG (reference sequence). The CDR3 spells CAWSVQGGSPLHF. The DNA for the CDR3 is TGTGCCTGGAGTGTACAGGGGGGCTCACCCCTCCACTTT.

The chain links TRBV6-1 to TRBJ1-4; 7 bases map to TRBD1. Losses at the gene ends were 4 bases for V and 5 bases for J; bases not matched to a gene: 7. The CDR3 totals 15 residues. Germline assignment: CDR1 MNHNS and CDR2 SASEGT. CDR3 amino acids: CASSVQGQRNEKLFF. CDR3 sequence (DNA): TGTGCCAGCAGTGTCCAGGGACAGAGAAATGAAAAACTGTTTTTT.

This clone turned up a few times. The chain combines TRBV14 with TRBJ2-3, with D unclear. This CDR3 region has 13 residues. Per germline, CDR1 SGHDN and CDR2 FVKESK. Between the trimmed V and J ends, which lost 4 bases and 6 bases, there was a span of 11 bases. The CDR3 DNA follows: TGTGCCAGCAGCCCCCCCGGGTGGGATACGCAGTATTTT. This encodes CASSPPGWDTQYF. Complete variable domain (other parts from reference TRBV14 and TRBJ2-3): EAGVTQFPSHSVIEKGQTVTLRCDPISGHDNLYWYRRVMGKEIKFLLHFVKESKQDESGMPNNRFLAERTGGTYSTLKVQPAELEDSGVYFCASSPPGWDTQYFGPGTRLTVL.

V is TRBV2 and J is TRBJ1-2, with TRBD1 matching over 7 bases. Germline CDR1 SNHLY, CDR2 FYNNEI. V was clipped by 6 bases and J by 8 bases; unmatched bases: 12. The CDR3 runs 14 residues. CDR3 loop: CASRIGTASSGYTF. The DNA of the CDR3 is TGTGCCAGCAGGATAGGGACAGCTTCCTCGGGCTACACCTTC. Full variable domain (outside the CDR3, taken from reference TRBV2 and TRBJ1-2): EPEVTQTPSHQVTQMGQEVILRCVPISNHLYFYWYRQILGQKVEFLVSFYNNEISEKSEIFDDQFSVERPDGSNFTLKIRSTKLEDSAMYFCASRIGTASSGYTFGSGTRLTVV.

The CDR3: CASSPSADTEAFF. The DNA of the CDR3 is TGTGCCAGCTCACCTTCGGCGGACACTGAAGCTTTCTTT. The chain employs TRBV18 and TRBJ1-1; D is ambiguous. The CDR3 sequence is 13 residues long. Between the trimmed V and J ends, which lost 3 bases and 3 bases, there was a span of 8 bases. Germline V gene data show CDR1 as KGHSH and CDR2 as LQKENI.